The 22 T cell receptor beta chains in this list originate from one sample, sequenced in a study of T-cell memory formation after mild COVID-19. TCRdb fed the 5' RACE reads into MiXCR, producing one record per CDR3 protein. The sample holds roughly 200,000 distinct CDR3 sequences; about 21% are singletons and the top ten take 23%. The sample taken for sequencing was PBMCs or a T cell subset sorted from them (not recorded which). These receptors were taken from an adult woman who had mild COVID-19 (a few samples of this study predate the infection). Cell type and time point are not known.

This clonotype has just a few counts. CDR3 DNA sequence: TGCGCCAGCAGCTTGGAGATGACAGGGCCACCGAACACTGAAGCTTTCTTT. It is translated as CASSLEMTGPPNTEAFF. V is TRBV5-1 and J is TRBJ1-1; 7 bases agree with TRBD1. The CDR3 runs 17 residues. Trimming removed 0 bases from V and 1 base from J; junction bases left unmatched: 9. Germline V gene data show CDR1 as SGHRS and CDR2 as YFSETQ.

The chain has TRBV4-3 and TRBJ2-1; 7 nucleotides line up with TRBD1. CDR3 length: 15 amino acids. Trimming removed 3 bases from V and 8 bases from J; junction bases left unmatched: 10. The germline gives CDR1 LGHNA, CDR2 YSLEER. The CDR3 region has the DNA TGCGCCAGCAGCCAGACTACGACAGGGAGCGATGAGCAGTTCTTC. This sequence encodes CASSQTTTGSDEQFF.

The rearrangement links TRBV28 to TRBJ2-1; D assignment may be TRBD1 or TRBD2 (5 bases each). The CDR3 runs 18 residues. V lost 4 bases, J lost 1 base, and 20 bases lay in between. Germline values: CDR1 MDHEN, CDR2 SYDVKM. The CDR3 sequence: CASSSSNRDGLSYNEQFF. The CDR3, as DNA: TGTGCCAGCAGTTCATCGAACCGGGACGGATTATCCTACAATGAGCAGTTCTTC.

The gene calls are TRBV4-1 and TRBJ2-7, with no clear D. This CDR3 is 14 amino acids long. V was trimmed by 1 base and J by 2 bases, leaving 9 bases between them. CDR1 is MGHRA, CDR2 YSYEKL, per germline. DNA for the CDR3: TGCGCCAGCAGCCAAGGGGTCGGAACCTACGAGCAGTACTTC. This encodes CASSQGVGTYEQYF.

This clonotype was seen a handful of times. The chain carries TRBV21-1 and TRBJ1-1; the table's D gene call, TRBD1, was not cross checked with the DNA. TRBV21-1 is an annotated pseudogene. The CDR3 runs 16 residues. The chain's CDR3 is CASSSEGRARGTEAFF. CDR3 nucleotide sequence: TGTGCCAGCAGCAGTGAAGGACGGGCGCGGGGCACTGAAGCTTTCTTT.

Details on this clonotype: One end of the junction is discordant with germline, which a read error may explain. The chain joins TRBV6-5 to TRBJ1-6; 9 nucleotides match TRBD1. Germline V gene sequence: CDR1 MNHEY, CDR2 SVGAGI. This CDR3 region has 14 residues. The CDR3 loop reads CACRRGQGNSPLHF. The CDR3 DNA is TGTGCCTGCAGACGGGGACAGGGTAATTCACCCCTCCACTTT.

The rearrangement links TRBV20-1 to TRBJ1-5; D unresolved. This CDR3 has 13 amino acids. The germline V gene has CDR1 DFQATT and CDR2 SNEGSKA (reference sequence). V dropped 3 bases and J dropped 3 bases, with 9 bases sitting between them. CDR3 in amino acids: CSASPSLNQPQHF. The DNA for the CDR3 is TGCAGTGCTAGTCCGAGCCTCAATCAGCCCCAGCATTTT.

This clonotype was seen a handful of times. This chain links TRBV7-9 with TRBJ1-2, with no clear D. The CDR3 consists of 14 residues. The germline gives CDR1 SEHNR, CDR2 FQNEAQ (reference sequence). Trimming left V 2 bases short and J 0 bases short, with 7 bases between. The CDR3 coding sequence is TGTGCCAGCAGCTTATTGACGGCTAACTATGGCTACACCTTC. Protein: CASSLLTANYGYTF.

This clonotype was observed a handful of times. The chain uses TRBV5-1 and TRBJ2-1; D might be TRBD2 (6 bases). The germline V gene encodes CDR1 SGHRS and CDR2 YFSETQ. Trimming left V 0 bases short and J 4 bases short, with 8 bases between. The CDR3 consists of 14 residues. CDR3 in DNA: TGCGCCAGCAGCTTGGAGGACTATTACAATGAGCAGTTCTTC. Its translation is CASSLEDYYNEQFF. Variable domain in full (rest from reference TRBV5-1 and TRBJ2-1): KAGVTQTPRYLIKTRGQQVTLSCSPISGHRSVSWYQQTPGQGLQFLFEYFSETQRNKGNFPGRFSGRQFSNSRSEMNVSTLELGDSALYLCASSLEDYYNEQFFGPGTRLTVL.

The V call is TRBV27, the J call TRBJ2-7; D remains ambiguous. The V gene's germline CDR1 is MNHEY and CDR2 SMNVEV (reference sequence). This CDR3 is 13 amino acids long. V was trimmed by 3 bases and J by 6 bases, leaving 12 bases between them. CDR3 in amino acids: CASSLTRVGEQYF. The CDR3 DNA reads TGTGCCAGCAGTTTGACCCGGGTGGGCGAGCAGTACTTC.

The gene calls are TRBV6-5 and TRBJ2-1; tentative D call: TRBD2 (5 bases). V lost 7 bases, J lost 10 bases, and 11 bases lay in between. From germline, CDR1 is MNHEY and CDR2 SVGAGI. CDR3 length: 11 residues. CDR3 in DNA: TGTGCCAGCACCGGACCGGGAGAGCAGTTCTTC. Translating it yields CASTGPGEQFF.

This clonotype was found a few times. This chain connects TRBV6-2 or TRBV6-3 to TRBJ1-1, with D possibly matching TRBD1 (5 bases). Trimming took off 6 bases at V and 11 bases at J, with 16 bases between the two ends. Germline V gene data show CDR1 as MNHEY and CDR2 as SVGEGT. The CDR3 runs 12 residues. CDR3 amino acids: CASSSRDLRAFF. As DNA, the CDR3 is TGTGCCAGCAGCTCCCGGGACCTCCGGGCTTTCTTT.

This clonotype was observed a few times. CDR3 bases: TGTGCCAGCAGACCCGGACAGGGCGGGGAGCAGTACTTC. It encodes CASRPGQGGEQYF. V is TRBV7-6 and J is TRBJ2-7, with 8 bases lining up with TRBD1. There are 13 residues in the CDR3. V was pared by 6 bases and J by 7 bases, with 8 bases of the junction left unmatched. CDR1 SGHVS and CDR2 FNYEAQ come from the germline V gene. The variable domain in full, completed from reference TRBV7-6 and TRBJ2-7, reads GAGVSQSPRYKVTKRGQDVALRCDPISGHVSLYWYRQALGQGPEFLTYFNYEAQQDKSGLPNDRFSAERPEGSISTLTIQRTEQRDSAMYRCASRPGQGGEQYFGPGTRLTVT.

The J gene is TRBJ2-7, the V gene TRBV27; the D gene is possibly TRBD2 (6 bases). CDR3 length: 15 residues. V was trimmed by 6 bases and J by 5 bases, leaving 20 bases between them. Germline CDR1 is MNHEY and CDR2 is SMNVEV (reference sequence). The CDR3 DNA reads TGTGCCAGCAGACCCGGGACTTCTGATTCAAACGAGCAGTACTTC. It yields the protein CASRPGTSDSNEQYF.

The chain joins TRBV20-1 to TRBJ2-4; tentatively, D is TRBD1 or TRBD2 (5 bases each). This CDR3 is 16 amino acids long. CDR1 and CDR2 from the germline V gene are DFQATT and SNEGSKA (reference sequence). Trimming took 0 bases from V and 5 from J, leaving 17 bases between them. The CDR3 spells CSARDYGGYGENIQYF. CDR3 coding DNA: TGCAGTGCTAGAGATTATGGGGGATATGGAGAAAACATTCAGTACTTC.

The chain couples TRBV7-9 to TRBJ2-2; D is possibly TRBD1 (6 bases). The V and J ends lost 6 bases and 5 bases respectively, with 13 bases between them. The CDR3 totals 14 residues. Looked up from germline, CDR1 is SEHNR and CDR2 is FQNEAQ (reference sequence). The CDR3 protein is CASRGAPTTGELFF. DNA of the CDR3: TGTGCCAGCAGGGGGGCCCCGACGACCGGGGAGCTGTTTTTT.

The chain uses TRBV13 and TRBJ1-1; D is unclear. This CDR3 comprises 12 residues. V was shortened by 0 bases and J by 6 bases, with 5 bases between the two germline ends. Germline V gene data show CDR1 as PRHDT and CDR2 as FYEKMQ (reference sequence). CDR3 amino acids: CASSLGSAEAFF. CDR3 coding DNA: TGTGCCAGCAGCTTAGGATCGGCTGAAGCTTTCTTT.

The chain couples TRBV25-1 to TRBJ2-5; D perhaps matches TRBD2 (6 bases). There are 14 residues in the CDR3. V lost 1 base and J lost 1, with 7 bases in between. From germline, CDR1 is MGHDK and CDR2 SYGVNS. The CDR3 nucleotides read TGTGCCAGCAGTGAATCGGGGGTCCAAGAGACCCAGTACTTC. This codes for CASSESGVQETQYF.

The CDR3 loop is CASSSLAGGLDTQYF. As DNA, the CDR3 is TGTGCCAGCAGTTCACTAGCGGGAGGGTTGGATACGCAGTATTTT. The chain couples TRBV27 to TRBJ2-3; the match to TRBD2 covers 13 bases. CDR1 is MNHEY, CDR2 SMNVEV, per germline (reference sequence). This CDR3 has 15 residues. With 4 bases clipped from V and 6 bases from J, the junction kept 4 bases outside the gene matches.

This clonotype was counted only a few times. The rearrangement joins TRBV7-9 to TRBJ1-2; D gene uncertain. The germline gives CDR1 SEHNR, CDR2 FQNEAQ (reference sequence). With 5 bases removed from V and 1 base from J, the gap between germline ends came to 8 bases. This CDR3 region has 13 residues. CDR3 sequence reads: CASSPRINYGYTF. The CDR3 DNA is TGTGCCAGCAGCCCCAGGATTAACTATGGCTACACCTTC.

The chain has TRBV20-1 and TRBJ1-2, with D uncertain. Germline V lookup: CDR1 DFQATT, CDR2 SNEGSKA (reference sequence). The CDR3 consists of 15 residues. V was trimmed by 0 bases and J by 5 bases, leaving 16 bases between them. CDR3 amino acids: CSARDPEGWEYGYTF. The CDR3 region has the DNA TGCAGTGCTAGAGATCCCGAAGGGTGGGAATATGGCTACACCTTC.

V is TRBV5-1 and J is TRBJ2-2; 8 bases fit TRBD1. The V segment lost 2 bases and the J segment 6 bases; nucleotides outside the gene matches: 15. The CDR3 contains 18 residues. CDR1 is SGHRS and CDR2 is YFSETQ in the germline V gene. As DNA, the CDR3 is TGCGCCAGCAGCTTTTCCTACCGTTTGGGACAGGCCGCCGGGGAGCTGTTTTTT. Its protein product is CASSFSYRLGQAAGELFF.